This T cell receptor (beta chain) originates from a study of cytomegalovirus exposure and HLA in healthy donors. General study results and limits: When the data were analyzed later, several of the most significant clusters appeared to be linked to common viral pathogens. TRBV6-2, TRBV6-3 and some other V segments were excluded as indistinguishable. Presence/absence comparisons presumed near-even sequencing depth among donors. Donor immune exposure was known only as CMV serostatus.

60 Vbeta and 13 Jbeta primers were used in PCR. This table comes from immunoSEQ multiplex PCR, and its TCRdb copy is limited to in-frame clones, with some not included. This sample carries around 170,000 clones, 78% of them seen once, and the ten largest clones take 1.1% to 1.5%. Germline V CDR1 and CDR2: MNHNS, SASEGT. V was clipped by 1 base and J by 3 bases, with 9 bases between them. The CDR3 extends over 15 amino acids. On this clone: Its antigen is undetermined.

Sequenced material: PBMCs. This chain uses TRBV6-1 with TRBJ1-4; D unclear. The receptor was isolated from a male donor in good health and CMV-seronegative. The CDR3 nucleotides read TGTGCCAGCAGTGAAGATCGTATAGCTAATGAAAAACTGTTTTTT. Protein sequence: CASSEDRIANEKLFF.